These 27 T cell receptor beta chains share one sample of origin, sequenced in a study of T cell responses to AZD1222 COVID-19 vaccine. The protocol was immunoSEQ multiplex PCR, while the TCRdb copy is restricted to in-frame clones and leaves out a portion. The repertoire includes roughly 150,000 clones, approximately 92% of them detected once, and 2% to 2.5% sits in the top ten. The material sequenced was peripheral blood, taken on day 0 of AZD1222 vaccination. The receptor source for this set is an adult in good health.

The CDR3 coding sequence is TGTGCCTGGAGTGCAGGACAGTCCTACAATGAGCAGTTCTTC. This encodes CAWSAGQSYNEQFF. The genes are TRBV30 and TRBJ2-1, with D perhaps TRBD1 (6 bases). The V gene lost 1 base and the J gene lost 1 base, with 8 bases spanning the gap. This CDR3 spans 14 amino acids. The germline V gene encodes CDR1 GTSNPN and CDR2 SVGIG (reference sequence).

Here the CDR3 DNA reads TGTGCCAGCAGTGTGGAGGGCGGGAGAGGTGAGCAGTTCTTC. It is translated as CASSVEGGRGEQFF. The chain couples TRBV5-5 to TRBJ2-1; 7 bases agree with TRBD2. Unmatched junction bases numbered 11, after V lost 5 bases and J lost 9 bases. The germline V gene encodes CDR1 SGHKS and CDR2 YYEKEE (reference sequence). There are 14 residues in the CDR3.

The chain employs TRBV5-1 and TRBJ2-5, with a weak D call TRBD2 (6 bases). V was trimmed by 4 bases and J by 5 bases, leaving 21 bases between them. Germline-derived CDR1 and CDR2 are SGHRS and YFSETQ. The CDR3 contains 16 residues. The CDR3 DNA reads as TGCGCCAGCAGCGCCCGGGAGACCCAACCCGGGGAGACCCAGTACTTC. This codes for CASSARETQPGETQYF. The full variable domain, with the rest looked up from reference TRBV5-1 and TRBJ2-5, is KAGVTQTPRYLIKTRGQQVTLSCSPISGHRSVSWYQQTPGQGLQFLFEYFSETQRNKGNFPGRFSGRQFSNSRSEMNVSTLELGDSALYLCASSARETQPGETQYFGPGTRLLVL.

This clone was picked up one time. The chain couples TRBV18 to TRBJ2-2, with 11 positions matching TRBD2. The germline CDR1 and CDR2 sequences are KGHSH and LQKENI. Trimming at V came to 4 bases and at J to 0 bases, leaving 7 bases not matched to a gene. CDR3 length: 18 residues. This CDR3 is CASSQRSSGGSNTGELFF. As DNA, the CDR3 is TGTGCCAGCTCACAACGGTCTAGCGGGGGGTCGAACACCGGGGAGCTGTTTTTT.

The chain employs TRBV28 and TRBJ1-3; 7 bases map to TRBD1. Germline loops: CDR1 MDHEN, CDR2 SYDVKM. The CDR3 runs 14 residues. The V and J ends lost 3 bases and 6 bases, in that order; junction bases with no gene match: 5. The CDR3 DNA follows: TGTGCCAGCAGTTTGGGACAGAGAACAAACACCATATATTTT. Protein sequence: CASSLGQRTNTIYF. Filled out from reference TRBV28 and TRBJ1-3, the complete variable domain reads DVKVTQSSRYLVKRTGEKVFLECVQDMDHENMFWYRQDPGLGLRLIYFSYDVKMKEKGDIPEGYSVSREKKERFSLILESASTNQTSMYLCASSLGQRTNTIYFGEGSWLTVV.

The V and J genes are TRBV5-1 and TRBJ2-3; 8 bases map to TRBD2. V lost 0 bases to trimming and J lost 7 bases; unmatched junction nucleotides: 13. Germline V gene lookup returns CDR1 SGHRS and CDR2 YFSETQ. The CDR3 is 17 amino acids. CDR3 bases: TGCGCCAGCAGCTTGGCCGGGGCGGGGGGCCGCGGGCATACGCAGTATTTT. Translated, it gives CASSLAGAGGRGHTQYF.

The chain employs TRBV18 and TRBJ1-3, with 7 bases that match TRBD1. Germline lookup yields CDR1 KGHSH and CDR2 LQKENI. The trim removed 2 bases at V and 0 bases at J, leaving 7 bases unmatched. This CDR3 is 17 amino acids long. The CDR3 loop reads CASSPGTVLSSGNTIYF. DNA for the CDR3: TGTGCCAGCTCACCAGGGACAGTGCTCAGCTCTGGAAACACCATATATTTT.

This chain uses TRBV4-1 with TRBJ2-2; 13 bases line up with TRBD2. With V trimmed by 4 bases and J by 9 bases, 8 bases remained unmatched. CDR3 length equals 16 residues. Germline CDR1 reads MGHRA; CDR2 reads YSYEKL. CDR3 nucleotides: TGCGCCAGCAGCCCCACTAGCGGGGGGGCCGAGCGGGAGCTGTTTTTT. Residues: CASSPTSGGAERELFF.

The chain combines TRBV5-1 with TRBJ1-2, with TRBD1 as a possible D gene (5 bases). Germline CDR1 is SGHRS and CDR2 is YFSETQ. The ends were cut back, 4 bases at V and 8 bases at J, with 15 bases in the middle. The CDR3 is 13 amino acids. The chain's CDR3 is CASSPGPERGYTF. As DNA, the CDR3 is TGCGCCAGCAGCCCAGGGCCAGAGAGAGGCTACACCTTC.

This chain joins TRBV5-6 and TRBJ2-1; D is unclear. CDR3 length: 11 residues. Trimming removed 9 bases from V and 5 bases from J, with 9 bases in between. The germline CDR1 and CDR2 sequences are SGHDT and YYEEEE. CDR3 region: CATTRNNEQFF. The CDR3 DNA follows: TGTGCCACGACAAGGAACAATGAGCAGTTCTTC. The entire variable domain, with the rest obtained from reference TRBV5-6 and TRBJ2-1, is as follows: DAGVTQSPTHLIKTRGQQVTLRCSPKSGHDTVSWYQQALGQGPQFIFQYYEEEERQRGNFPDRFSGHQFPNYSSELNVNALLLGDSALYLCATTRNNEQFFGPGTRLTVL.

The V call is TRBV7-9, the J call TRBJ1-2, with TRBD1 as a possible D gene (5 bases). The germline gives CDR1 SEHNR, CDR2 FQNEAQ (reference sequence). The CDR3 covers 12 residues. The ends were cut back, 5 bases at V and 8 bases at J, with 12 bases in the middle. Here the CDR3 reads CASSPTEGGYTF. The CDR3 DNA is TGTGCCAGCAGCCCCACCGAGGGGGGCTACACCTTC.

The J gene is TRBJ2-2, the V gene TRBV7-7, with 12 bases that match TRBD2. This CDR3 is built from 14 residues. With 6 bases clipped from V and 6 bases from J, the junction kept 2 bases outside the gene matches. Germline assignment: CDR1 SSHAT and CDR2 FNYEAQ (reference sequence). DNA of the CDR3: TGTGCCAGCAGTAGGACTAGCGGGGCCGGGGAGCTGTTTTTT. As protein: CASSRTSGAGELFF.

The sample holds one count of this clone. The V call is TRBV18, the J call TRBJ2-3; TRBD1 might be the D (5 bases). Trimming removed 1 base at V and 2 bases at J, with 10 bases between. In germline, CDR1 is KGHSH, CDR2 LQKENI. There are 15 residues in the CDR3. The CDR3 region has the DNA TGTGCCAGCTCACCACAGGGGCCGGCCACAGATACGCAGTATTTT. Residues: CASSPQGPATDTQYF.

V usage is TRBV7-9 and J usage is TRBJ2-3; D gene unclear. The CDR3 totals 16 residues. Per the germline V gene, CDR1 is SEHNR and CDR2 is FQNEAQ (reference sequence). Trimming pared 3 bases from V and 1 base from J, leaving 14 bases between. The CDR3 nucleotides are TGTGCCAGCAGCTTCAGACCCGGCCGCCGCACAGATACGCAGTATTTT. It yields the protein CASSFRPGRRTDTQYF.

For the CDR3, the DNA is TGTGCCAGTACTAGCGGGGCCCACGAGCAGTACTTC. Translating gives CASTSGAHEQYF. The chain employs TRBV19 and TRBJ2-7; the match to TRBD2 covers 9 bases. This CDR3 is 12 amino acids long. Germline V gene lookup returns CDR1 LNHDA and CDR2 SQIVND (reference sequence). The V gene end was trimmed by 7 bases and the J gene end by 5 bases; junction bases not matched to a gene: 3.

The rearrangement joins TRBV28 to TRBJ1-5; tentative D call: TRBD1 (6 bases). The ends were cut back, 8 bases at V and 4 bases at J, with 9 bases in the middle. The length of the CDR3 is 12 residues. In germline, CDR1 is MDHEN, CDR2 SYDVKM. CDR3 region: CASVDRNQPQHF. In DNA, the CDR3 is TGTGCCAGCGTGGACAGAAATCAGCCCCAGCATTTT.

This chain links TRBV7-2 with TRBJ1-2; 9 bases match TRBD1. The germline V gene encodes CDR1 SGHTA and CDR2 FQGNSA. The CDR3 totals 18 residues. After removal of 5 bases from V and 6 bases from J, the junction contained 19 bases not matched to a gene. The CDR3 sequence: CASSHQGQGGTGGNGYTF. The DNA for the CDR3 is TGTGCCAGCAGCCATCAGGGACAGGGTGGCACAGGGGGCAATGGCTACACCTTC.

V and J are TRBV3-1 (or the pseudogene TRBV3-2) and TRBJ2-2; maybe TRBD2 (6 bases). The CDR3 has 14 amino acids. Trimming shortened V by 5 bases and J by 3 bases, and 10 bases separated the two germline ends. Looked up from germline, CDR1 is LGHDT and CDR2 is YNNKEL (reference sequence). The DNA of the CDR3 is TGTGCCAGCAGCTATGGGACTGACACCGGGGAGCTGTTTTTT. Protein product: CASSYGTDTGELFF.

The V gene is TRBV6-5, the J gene TRBJ2-2, with a tentative D call TRBD1 (6 bases). This CDR3 is built from 15 residues. Trimming removed 8 bases from V and 5 bases from J, with 18 bases in between. Germline V CDR1 and CDR2: MNHEY, SVGAGI. The CDR3 sequence is CASATWTARTGELFF. The CDR3 bases are TGTGCCAGCGCCACCTGGACAGCGAGGACCGGGGAGCTGTTTTTT.

This clone came up once. The chain carries TRBV4-3 and TRBJ1-5; 7 bases are a match to TRBD1. This CDR3 spans 15 amino acids. Germline CDR1 LGHNA, CDR2 YSLEER. Trimming cost V 6 bases and J 0 bases; bases outside gene matches: 5. CDR3 in DNA: TGCGCCAGCAGTCCGACAGGGATTAGCAATCAGCCCCAGCATTTT. Amino acids: CASSPTGISNQPQHF.

The chain recombines TRBV12-3 or TRBV12-4 with TRBJ1-5; the D is unclear. The CDR3 runs 13 residues. Trimming left V 1 base short and J 9 bases short, with 10 bases between. The CDR3 DNA is TGTGCCAGCAGTTTAGGACCCACGAGGCCCCAGCATTTT. Amino acid sequence: CASSLGPTRPQHF.

V and J are TRBV30 and TRBJ1-5; D may be TRBD1 (5 bases). The CDR3 has 13 amino acids. Trimming left V 2 bases short and J 1 base short, with 6 bases between. Germline CDR1 and CDR2: GTSNPN and SVGIG (reference sequence). CDR3 region: CAWSQGSNQPQHF. DNA of the CDR3: TGTGCCTGGAGTCAGGGAAGCAATCAGCCCCAGCATTTT.

This sequence joins TRBV10-1 and TRBJ1-1; 9 bases line up with TRBD1. This CDR3 is 16 amino acids long. The V and J ends lost 2 bases and 4 bases, in that order; junction bases with no gene match: 8. Germline CDR1 reads WNHNN; CDR2 reads SYGVQD (reference sequence). CDR3 bases: TGCGCCAGCAGTGAGGGACAGGGGTGGATTGGCACTGAAGCTTTCTTT. Protein sequence: CASSEGQGWIGTEAFF.

The J gene is TRBJ1-4, the V gene TRBV5-1; 7 nucleotides match TRBD1. The V segment lost 7 bases and the J segment 8 bases; nucleotides outside the gene matches: 5. Germline lookup yields CDR1 SGHRS and CDR2 YFSETQ. The CDR3 runs 12 residues. The CDR3 loop is CASGDRDEKLFF. CDR3 nucleotides: TGCGCCAGCGGAGACAGGGACGAAAAACTGTTTTTT.

The rearrangement joins TRBV7-3 to TRBJ1-1, with D uncertain. Germline assignment: CDR1 SGHTA and CDR2 FQGTGA. CDR3 length: 16 amino acids. The V end lost 6 bases, the J end lost 0 bases, and 17 bases lay between the germline ends. The CDR3 is CASSDYTRTLNTEAFF. The CDR3 DNA follows: TGTGCCAGCAGTGACTACACCAGAACTTTGAACACTGAAGCTTTCTTT.

The chain uses TRBV5-1 and TRBJ2-2, with D possibly matching TRBD1 (5 bases). V lost 2 bases, J lost 6 bases, and 14 bases lay in between. In germline, CDR1 is SGHRS, CDR2 YFSETQ. The CDR3 is made up of 15 amino acids. The CDR3 bases are TGCGCCAGCAGCTTAGGGCAGGGTGAGGCCGGGGAGCTGTTTTTT. Amino acids: CASSLGQGEAGELFF.

The chain's CDR3 is CASSMGAPEAFF. The CDR3 coding sequence is TGTGCCAGTAGTATGGGGGCCCCTGAAGCTTTCTTT. This chain joins TRBV19 and TRBJ1-1; the D gene is possibly TRBD1 (6 bases). The germline V gene has CDR1 LNHDA and CDR2 SQIVND (reference sequence). The CDR3 runs to 12 residues. V lost 3 bases and J 6 bases, leaving 8 bases between the germline ends.